One and the same sample provided the 20 T cell receptor beta chains below, sequenced in a study of blood T cell repertoires in COVID-19. Sequencing was performed with immunoSEQ multiplex PCR; in TCRdb, only in-frame clones are kept and a portion is missing. This table has 200,000 to 250,000 clones, approximately 84% appearing once. Sequencing was performed on peripheral blood. Receptors originate from a woman aged 50 to 60 with active or convalescent COVID-19.

V is TRBV5-1 and J is TRBJ1-6; a weak D match, TRBD1 (6 bases). Per germline, CDR1 SGHRS and CDR2 YFSETQ. The CDR3 is 18 amino acids. Trimming cost V 4 bases and J 5 bases, with 22 bases left between them. The CDR3 loop is CASSLGDISPVNNSPLHF. The CDR3 bases are TGCGCCAGCAGCCTCGGGGACATATCCCCCGTTAATAATTCACCCCTCCACTTT. Supplemented by reference TRBV5-1 and TRBJ1-6, the full variable domain reads KAGVTQTPRYLIKTRGQQVTLSCSPISGHRSVSWYQQTPGQGLQFLFEYFSETQRNKGNFPGRFSGRQFSNSRSEMNVSTLELGDSALYLCASSLGDISPVNNSPLHFGNGTRLTVT.

This clone appeared a few times. This chain joins TRBV20-1 and TRBJ1-2; D gene ambiguous. Between the trimmed V and J ends, which lost 6 bases and 8 bases, there was a span of 13 bases. The length of the CDR3 is 11 residues. CDR1 and CDR2 (germline): DFQATT, SNEGSKA (reference sequence). Written as DNA, the CDR3 is TGCAGTGCCGCCGATCCCTACGGCTACACCTTC. Its protein product is CSAADPYGYTF.

This rearrangement joins TRBV2 to TRBJ1-2; D is unclear. The ends were cut back, 5 bases at V and 8 bases at J, with 18 bases in the middle. The CDR3 spans 14 residues. Germline V CDR1 and CDR2: SNHLY, FYNNEI. CDR3 coding DNA: TGTGCCAGCAGTCTTGTGGTTCTGTCTAAGGGCTACACCTTC. Its translation: CASSLVVLSKGYTF. Based on the CDR3 plus reference TRBV2 and TRBJ1-2, the full variable domain is EPEVTQTPSHQVTQMGQEVILRCVPISNHLYFYWYRQILGQKVEFLVSFYNNEISEKSEIFDDQFSVERPDGSNFTLKIRSTKLEDSAMYFCASSLVVLSKGYTFGSGTRLTVV.

This clone was picked up one time. This chain connects TRBV3-1 (or the pseudogene TRBV3-2) to TRBJ1-6; 7 positions match TRBD1. This CDR3 has 15 amino acids. Per germline, CDR1 LGHDT and CDR2 YNNKEL (reference sequence). Trimming at V came to 1 base and at J to 12 bases, leaving 9 bases not matched to a gene. The chain's CDR3 is CASSQVSTGQLPLHF. The CDR3 DNA sequence: TGTGCCAGCAGCCAAGTCTCGACGGGACAGCTACCCCTCCACTTT.

This clone was observed a single time. The chain joins TRBV5-6 to TRBJ1-5, with 8 bases identical to TRBD1. There are 16 residues in the CDR3. The V gene's germline CDR1 is SGHDT and CDR2 YYEEEE. V was clipped by 6 bases and J by 0 bases; unmatched bases: 8. The CDR3 loop reads CASTTLGQASNQPQHF. The CDR3 DNA sequence: TGTGCCAGCACCACCCTGGGACAGGCTAGCAATCAGCCCCAGCATTTT.

The V and J genes are TRBV28 and TRBJ2-4; 8 bases agree with TRBD1. This CDR3 spans 15 amino acids. Germline lookup yields CDR1 MDHEN and CDR2 SYDVKM. The ends lost 1 base at V and 3 bases at J; junction bases unmatched: 2. The CDR3 loop reads CASSLLTGVKNIQYF. The CDR3 DNA reads TGTGCCAGCAGTTTATTGACAGGGGTCAAAAACATTCAGTACTTC.

The chain recombines TRBV24-1 with TRBJ1-2; possible D gene TRBD1, 6 bases. Germline V gene sequence: CDR1 KGHDR, CDR2 SFDVKD. The CDR3 contains 14 residues. Between the trimmed V and J ends, which lost 4 bases and 3 bases, there was a span of 11 bases. This CDR3 is CATSEPDRHYGYTF. The CDR3 DNA follows: TGTGCCACCAGTGAGCCTGACAGGCACTATGGCTACACCTTC.

In its sample, this clone was seen many times. The V and J genes are TRBV25-1 and TRBJ1-1, with D possibly being TRBD1 (5 bases). This CDR3 is built from 13 residues. The V end lost 10 bases, the J end lost 1 base, and 13 bases lay between the germline ends. The germline CDR1 and CDR2 sequences are MGHDK and SYGVNS. The CDR3 region has the DNA TGTGCCACCAGCTTCGGGGGGAACACTGAAGCTTTCTTT. This codes for CATSFGGNTEAFF.

The chain uses TRBV19 and TRBJ2-6; 10 nucleotides align to TRBD1. The V gene's germline CDR1 is LNHDA and CDR2 SQIVND (reference sequence). V trimming: 5 bases; J trimming: 0 bases; junction bases outside the gene matches: 7. The CDR3 contains 18 residues. The CDR3 region is CASSPRDRGNSGANVLTF. The CDR3 DNA sequence: TGTGCCAGTAGTCCCCGGGACAGGGGAAACTCTGGGGCCAACGTCCTGACTTTC.

This clone has just a few counts. The chain recombines TRBV5-1 with TRBJ1-3, with D perhaps TRBD1 (6 bases). CDR3 length equals 14 residues. Trimming shortened V by 3 bases and J by 4 bases, and 11 bases separated the two germline ends. Germline CDR1 is SGHRS and CDR2 is YFSETQ. The CDR3 DNA follows: TGCGCCAGCAGCTCTCAGGGGCGGGGAAACACCATATATTTT. Its protein product is CASSSQGRGNTIYF.

The chain employs TRBV10-3 and TRBJ1-1; possibly TRBD1 for D (6 bases). The germline V and J ends were trimmed by 7 bases and 3 bases, with 21 bases remaining between them. The V gene's germline CDR1 is ENHRY and CDR2 SYGVKD. The CDR3 is 16 residues long. The CDR3 bases are TGTGCCATCAAGGGGGAAACAGGGACGGGTGACACTGAAGCTTTCTTT. This codes for CAIKGETGTGDTEAFF.

J is TRBJ2-7 and V is TRBV19; TRBD1 matches at 8 bases. CDR1 is LNHDA and CDR2 is SQIVND in the germline V gene (reference sequence). Trimming took 4 bases from V and 5 from J; bases not matched to a gene: 10. There are 15 residues in the CDR3. DNA for the CDR3: TGTGCCAGTAGTACCCAGCGACAGGGGAGGCACGAGCAGTACTTC. Protein: CASSTQRQGRHEQYF. Filled out from reference TRBV19 and TRBJ2-7, the complete variable domain reads DGGITQSPKYLFRKEGQNVTLSCEQNLNHDAMYWYRQDPGQGLRLIYYSQIVNDFQKGDIAEGYSVSREKKESFPLTVTSAQKNPTAFYLCASSTQRQGRHEQYFGPGTRLTVT.

The rearrangement links TRBV7-9 to TRBJ1-6; the D is unclear. Trimming removed 7 bases from V and 9 bases from J, with 19 bases in between. The V gene's germline CDR1 is SEHNR and CDR2 FQNEAQ (reference sequence). This CDR3 has 15 residues. The CDR3: CASTTTEDYGSPLHF. The CDR3 DNA follows: TGTGCCAGCACCACGACCGAGGACTATGGTTCACCCCTCCACTTT.

The chain recombines TRBV3-1 (or the pseudogene TRBV3-2) with TRBJ2-5; 10 nucleotides match TRBD2. V was pared by 4 bases and J by 5 bases, with 4 bases of the junction left unmatched. Per the germline V gene, CDR1 is LGHDT and CDR2 is YNNKEL (reference sequence). This CDR3 has 14 residues. CDR3 bases: TGTGCCAGCAGCCGCGTAGCGGGGGGCGAGACCCAGTACTTC. This sequence encodes CASSRVAGGETQYF.

CDR3 protein: CASSPATRRGELFF. CDR3 DNA: TGCGCCAGCAGTCCTGCGACAAGGCGCGGGGAGCTGTTTTTT. The chain is built from TRBV5-1 and TRBJ2-2; D is unresolved. The CDR3 runs 14 residues. Trimming stripped 5 bases from V and 7 bases from J, with 15 bases between. Per the germline V gene, CDR1 is SGHRS and CDR2 is YFSETQ. Complete variable domain (other parts from reference TRBV5-1 and TRBJ2-2): KAGVTQTPRYLIKTRGQQVTLSCSPISGHRSVSWYQQTPGQGLQFLFEYFSETQRNKGNFPGRFSGRQFSNSRSEMNVSTLELGDSALYLCASSPATRRGELFFGEGSRLTVL.

This chain connects TRBV11-2 to TRBJ2-5; 7 nucleotides agree with TRBD1. The CDR3 spans 14 residues. Germline assignment: CDR1 SGHAT and CDR2 FQNNGV. With 5 bases clipped from V and 3 bases from J, the junction kept 6 bases outside the gene matches. The CDR3 here is CASSLTGQKETQYF. The CDR3 DNA sequence: TGTGCCAGCAGCCTGACGGGACAGAAAGAGACCCAGTACTTC.

The chain has TRBV11-2 and TRBJ2-3; 9 positions agree with TRBD2. Germline trimming cut 5 bases from V and 2 bases from J; bases unmatched to any gene: 11. The length of the CDR3 is 17 residues. Looked up from germline, CDR1 is SGHAT and CDR2 is FQNNGV. The CDR3, as DNA: TGTGCCAGCAGCCAACCGCCCAGCGGGGGGTTCACAGATACGCAGTATTTT. It codes for CASSQPPSGGFTDTQYF.

The genes are TRBV4-1 and TRBJ1-4; D unclear. There are 15 residues in the CDR3. The V gene lost 0 bases and the J gene lost 10 bases, with 15 bases spanning the gap. CDR1 is MGHRA, CDR2 YSYEKL, per germline. This CDR3 reads CASSQDGGSEGKLFF. The CDR3 DNA reads TGCGCCAGCAGCCAAGATGGCGGAAGCGAAGGAAAACTGTTTTTT.

V usage is TRBV30 and J usage is TRBJ1-2, with D unresolved. Looked up from germline, CDR1 is GTSNPN and CDR2 is SVGIG (reference sequence). The CDR3 loop spans 13 amino acids. Trimming pared 1 base from V and 3 bases from J, leaving 9 bases between. The CDR3 region has the DNA TGTGCCTGGAGTGAGTCTCGAGACTATGGCTACACCTTC. Translation gives CAWSESRDYGYTF.

The chain joins TRBV2 to TRBJ2-1, with 7 positions matching TRBD2. This CDR3 spans 14 amino acids. Trimming cost V 6 bases and J 3 bases; bases outside gene matches: 5. The germline V gene has CDR1 SNHLY and CDR2 FYNNEI. The CDR3 loop is CASRNVAGYNEQFF. The CDR3 DNA reads TGTGCCAGCAGGAATGTAGCGGGCTACAATGAGCAGTTCTTC.